The 14 T cell receptor beta chains reported below all come from one sample, sequenced in a study of regulatory T cells in long-lasting Graves disease. The time point is: newly diagnosed GD, antithyroid drugs for less than 3 months. Extracted PBMC RNA gave rise to the TCR library. CDR3 regions were amplified by Arm-PCR using iRepertoire HTBI primers to build TCR beta libraries. TCRdb reprocessed the multiplex PCR reads via MiXCR and lists one record per CDR3 protein. The profile shows a few hundred thousand distinct CDR3 sequences, approximately 12% of them singletons. This sample was also put to use in a study of T cells in Graves' hyperthyroidism and ophthalmopathy.

Sequenced material: peripheral blood mononuclear cells (PBMCs), taken at new diagnosis, from a patient treated with antithyroid drugs. Receptors were obtained from a woman younger than 30 with Graves disease.

The chain links TRBV4-1 to TRBJ2-2; the D gene is possibly TRBD1 (6 bases). The CDR3 is 14 residues long. Trimming shortened V by 2 bases and J by 6 bases, and 10 bases separated the two germline ends. The V gene's germline CDR1 is MGHRA and CDR2 YSYEKL. The CDR3 loop is CASSQLQGSGELFF. The CDR3 nucleotides are TGCGCCAGCAGCCAATTACAGGGCTCCGGGGAGCTGTTTTTT.

This clonotype was counted ten times or more. This chain links TRBV28 with TRBJ2-6, with a tentative D call TRBD1 (6 bases). Trimming shortened V by 10 bases and J by 1 base, and 17 bases separated the two germline ends. The CDR3 is 16 amino acids. Germline loops: CDR1 MDHEN, CDR2 SYDVKM. CDR3 amino acids: CATNVNRVSGANVLTF. Written as DNA, the CDR3 is TGTGCCACCAACGTCAACAGGGTATCTGGGGCCAACGTCCTGACTTTC.

This clonotype was detected ten times or more. The chain has TRBV11-2 and TRBJ2-1, with 7 bases aligning to TRBD1. Germline lookup yields CDR1 SGHAT and CDR2 FQNNGV. CDR3 length: 13 amino acids. V lost 1 base and J lost 13; bases outside the gene matches: 7. CDR3 loop: CASSLGPRDRQFF. CDR3 DNA: TGTGCCAGCAGCTTAGGCCCCCGGGACAGACAGTTCTTC.

The chain has TRBV6-1 and TRBJ2-1; D perhaps matches TRBD2 (5 bases). Germline V gene lookup returns CDR1 MNHNS and CDR2 SASEGT. The CDR3 totals 13 residues. Here the CDR3 reads CVPAGRTYNEQFF. CDR3 bases: TGTGTTCCCGCGGGCCGAACTTACAATGAGCAGTTCTTC.

This clonotype was recorded many times. The chain employs TRBV5-1 and TRBJ2-2; no firm D call. The CDR3 totals 12 residues. The germline CDR1 and CDR2 sequences are SGHRS and YFSETQ. V dropped 4 bases and J dropped 7 bases, with 8 bases sitting between them. The CDR3 sequence is CASSKNSGELFF. CDR3 nucleotide sequence: TGCGCCAGCAGCAAAAATAGCGGGGAGCTGTTTTTT.

This clonotype was detected ten times or more. V is TRBV3-1 and J is TRBJ1-2; no reliable D call. There are 15 residues in the CDR3. From germline, CDR1 is LGHDT and CDR2 YNNKEL (reference sequence). V lost 0 bases to trimming and J lost 7 bases, with 15 bases between them. For the CDR3, the DNA is TGTGCCAGCAGCCAAGATTCGGGGAAAGAGAGTGGCTACACCTTC. Protein product: CASSQDSGKESGYTF.

This clonotype has ten or more counts. The J gene is TRBJ2-5, the V gene TRBV20-1, with 7 nucleotides matching TRBD2. With V trimmed by 5 bases and J by 5 bases, 14 bases remained unmatched. The CDR3 has 15 amino acids. Germline-derived CDR1 and CDR2 are DFQATT and SNEGSKA (reference sequence). CDR3 region: CSASGLPLQFETQYF. The CDR3 bases are TGCAGTGCTTCGGGACTACCCTTGCAGTTTGAGACCCAGTACTTC.

The rearrangement uses TRBV10-3 and TRBJ2-1; 8 nucleotides match TRBD2. The CDR3 is 15 residues long. Germline CDR1 ENHRY, CDR2 SYGVKD. With 3 bases clipped from V and 4 bases from J, the junction kept 5 bases outside the gene matches. Here the CDR3 DNA reads TGTGCCATCAGTGATTCACTAGCGGAATACAATGAGCAGTTCTTC. It yields the protein CAISDSLAEYNEQFF.

This clonotype was detected ten times or more. The V gene is TRBV3-1, the J gene TRBJ1-5; D is undetermined. The V gene's germline CDR1 is LGHDT and CDR2 YNNKEL (reference sequence). This CDR3 comprises 14 residues. Trimming cost V 7 bases and J 6 bases, with 16 bases left between them. For the CDR3, the DNA is TGTGCCAGCAAGGGCCCCCCCGCGGGTCAGCCCCAGCATTTT. The encoded protein is CASKGPPAGQPQHF.

Ten or more counts support this clonotype. V is TRBV9 and J is TRBJ2-1, with 8 bases identical to TRBD2. The CDR3 has 16 amino acids. CDR1 and CDR2 from the germline V gene are SGDLS and YYNGEE. Germline trimming cut 3 bases from V and 0 bases from J; bases unmatched to any gene: 5. This CDR3 reads CASSEAGVSSYNEQFF. CDR3 in DNA: TGTGCCAGCAGCGAAGCGGGGGTGAGCTCCTACAATGAGCAGTTCTTC.

This clonotype was picked up many times. The CDR3 DNA reads as TGTGCCAGTACGTTGACAGCTATGAACACTGAAGCTTTCTTT. This translates into CASTLTAMNTEAFF. The V gene is TRBV2, the J gene TRBJ1-1, with a tentative D call TRBD1 (5 bases). Looked up from germline, CDR1 is SNHLY and CDR2 is FYNNEI. V was cut by 9 bases and J by 0 bases, with 14 bases left in between. The CDR3 has 14 residues.

The chain has TRBV12-3 or TRBV12-4 and TRBJ2-3; TRBD2 matches at 10 bases. Trimming removed 2 bases from V and 1 base from J; junction bases left unmatched: 3. The CDR3 contains 16 residues. The CDR3 is CASSLWLAGGTDTQYF. CDR3 nucleotide sequence: TGTGCCAGCAGTTTATGGCTAGCGGGGGGCACAGATACGCAGTATTTT.

This clonotype was observed at least ten times. The rearrangement links TRBV4-2 to TRBJ1-2, with D unresolved. The CDR3 length is 13 residues. The ends were cut back, 0 bases at V and 7 bases at J, with 9 bases in the middle. Germline assignment: CDR1 LGHNA and CDR2 YNFKEQ. Here the CDR3 reads CASSQEERVGYTF. The CDR3 DNA reads TGTGCCAGCAGCCAAGAGGAGAGGGTTGGCTACACCTTC.

The chain employs TRBV6-2 or TRBV6-3 and TRBJ2-7, with 9 bases identical to TRBD2. Germline values: CDR1 MNHEY, CDR2 SVGEGT. V dropped 2 bases and J dropped 2; count of bases not matched to a gene: 10. The CDR3 runs to 17 residues. CDR3 nucleotide sequence: TGTGCCAGCAGTTACACCCAGACTAGCGGAATAACCTACGAGCAGTACTTC. Its protein product is CASSYTQTSGITYEQYF.